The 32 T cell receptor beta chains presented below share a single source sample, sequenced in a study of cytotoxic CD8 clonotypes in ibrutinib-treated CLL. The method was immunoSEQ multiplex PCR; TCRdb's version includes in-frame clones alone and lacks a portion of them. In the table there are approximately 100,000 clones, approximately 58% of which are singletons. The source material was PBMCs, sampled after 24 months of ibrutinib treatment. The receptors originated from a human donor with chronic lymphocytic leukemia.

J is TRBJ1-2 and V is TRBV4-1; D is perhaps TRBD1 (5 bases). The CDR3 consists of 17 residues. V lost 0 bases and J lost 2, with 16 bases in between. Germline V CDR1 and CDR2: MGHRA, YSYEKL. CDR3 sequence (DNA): TGCGCCAGCAGCCAAGATCAGATCAGGGAAGGGAACTATGGCTACACCTTC. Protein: CASSQDQIREGNYGYTF.

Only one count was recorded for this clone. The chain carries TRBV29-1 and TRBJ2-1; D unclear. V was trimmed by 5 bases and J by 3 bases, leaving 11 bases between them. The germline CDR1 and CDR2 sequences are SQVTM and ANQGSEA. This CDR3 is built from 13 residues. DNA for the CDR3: TGCAGCGTTAGGAGAGACGTCTACAATGAGCAGTTCTTC. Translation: CSVRRDVYNEQFF.

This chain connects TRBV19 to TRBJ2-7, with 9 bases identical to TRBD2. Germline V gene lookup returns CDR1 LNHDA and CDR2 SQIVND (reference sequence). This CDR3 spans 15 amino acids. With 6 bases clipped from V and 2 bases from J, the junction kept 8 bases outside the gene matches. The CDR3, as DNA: TGTGCCAGTAGCGGCTCTGGCGGGGGGGCCTACGAGCAGTACTTC. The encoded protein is CASSGSGGGAYEQYF.

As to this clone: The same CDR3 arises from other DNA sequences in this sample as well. CDR3 in amino acids: CASSLGPGSNQPQHF. The CDR3 DNA follows: TGTGCCAGCAGTTTAGGACCCGGGAGCAATCAGCCCCAGCATTTT. This chain joins TRBV28 and TRBJ1-5; D is unclear. The V end was cut by 2 bases, the J end by 1 base, with 9 bases between. CDR1 is MDHEN, CDR2 SYDVKM, per germline. The CDR3 has 15 residues. The full variable domain, with the rest looked up from reference TRBV28 and TRBJ1-5, is DVKVTQSSRYLVKRTGEKVFLECVQDMDHENMFWYRQDPGLGLRLIYFSYDVKMKEKGDIPEGYSVSREKKERFSLILESASTNQTSMYLCASSLGPGSNQPQHFGDGTRLSIL.

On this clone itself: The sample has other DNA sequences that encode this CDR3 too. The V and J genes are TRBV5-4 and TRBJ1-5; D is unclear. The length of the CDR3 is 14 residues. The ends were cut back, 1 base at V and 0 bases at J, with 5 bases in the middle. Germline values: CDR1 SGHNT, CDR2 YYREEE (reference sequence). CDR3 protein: CASSLRDSNQPQHF. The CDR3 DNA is TGTGCCAGCAGCTTGCGGGATAGCAATCAGCCCCAGCATTTT.

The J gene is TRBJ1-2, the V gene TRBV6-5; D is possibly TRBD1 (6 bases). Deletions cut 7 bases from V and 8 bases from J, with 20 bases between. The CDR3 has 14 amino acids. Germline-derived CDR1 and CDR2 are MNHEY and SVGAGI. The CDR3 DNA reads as TGTGCCAGCACCCCACGAGGGGGGCGCGGGGGCTACACCTTC. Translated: CASTPRGGRGGYTF.

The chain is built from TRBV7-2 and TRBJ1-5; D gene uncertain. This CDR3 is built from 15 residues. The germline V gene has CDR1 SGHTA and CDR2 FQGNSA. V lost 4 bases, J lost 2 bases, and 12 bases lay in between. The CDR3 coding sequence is TGTGCCAGCAGCTCCGCAGACGGAGGCAATCAGCCCCAGCATTTT. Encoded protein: CASSSADGGNQPQHF.

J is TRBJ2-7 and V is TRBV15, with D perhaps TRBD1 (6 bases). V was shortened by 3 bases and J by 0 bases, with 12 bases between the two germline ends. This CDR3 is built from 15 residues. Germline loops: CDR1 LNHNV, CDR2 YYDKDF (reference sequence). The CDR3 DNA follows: TGTGCCACCAGCAGTCGCCGGACAGACTCCTACGAGCAGTACTTC. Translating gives CATSSRRTDSYEQYF.

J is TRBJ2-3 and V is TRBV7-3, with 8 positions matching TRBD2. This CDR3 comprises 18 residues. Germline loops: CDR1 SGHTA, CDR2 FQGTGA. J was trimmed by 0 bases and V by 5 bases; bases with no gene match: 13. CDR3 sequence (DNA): TGTGCCAGCAGCCGATCAGCGGGGGCCCGAGGGAGCACAGATACGCAGTATTTT. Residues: CASSRSAGARGSTDTQYF.

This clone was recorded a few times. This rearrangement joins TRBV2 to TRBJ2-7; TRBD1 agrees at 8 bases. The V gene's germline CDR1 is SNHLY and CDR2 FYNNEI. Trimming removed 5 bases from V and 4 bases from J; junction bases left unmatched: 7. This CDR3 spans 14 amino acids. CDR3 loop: CASSHKRQGYEQYF. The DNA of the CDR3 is TGTGCCAGCAGTCATAAACGACAGGGGTACGAGCAGTACTTC.

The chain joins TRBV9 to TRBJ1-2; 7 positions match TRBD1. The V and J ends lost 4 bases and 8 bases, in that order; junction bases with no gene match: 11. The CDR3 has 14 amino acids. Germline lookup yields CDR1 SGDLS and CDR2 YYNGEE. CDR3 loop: CASSPRDSMVGYTF. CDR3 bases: TGTGCCAGCAGCCCTCGGGACAGCATGGTCGGCTACACCTTC. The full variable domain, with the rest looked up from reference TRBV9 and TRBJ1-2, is DSGVTQTPKHLITATGQRVTLRCSPRSGDLSVYWYQQSLDQGLQFLIQYYNGEERAKGNILERFSAQQFPDLHSELNLSSLELGDSALYFCASSPRDSMVGYTFGSGTRLTVV.

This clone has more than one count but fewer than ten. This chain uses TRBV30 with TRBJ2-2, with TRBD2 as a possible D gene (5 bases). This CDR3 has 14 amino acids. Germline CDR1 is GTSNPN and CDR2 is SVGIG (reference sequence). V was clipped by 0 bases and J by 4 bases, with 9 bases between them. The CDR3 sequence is CAWSVSGFTGELFF. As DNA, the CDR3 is TGTGCCTGGAGTGTCTCGGGGTTCACCGGGGAGCTGTTTTTT.

CDR3 region: CASSSITLGSPLHF. CDR3 bases: TGTGCCAGCAGCTCAATTACACTGGGTTCACCCCTCCACTTT. The chain is built from TRBV11-3 and TRBJ1-6; D call uncertain. The CDR3 loop spans 14 amino acids. The V end was cut by 4 bases, the J end by 9 bases, with 13 bases between. Germline lookup yields CDR1 SGHNT and CDR2 YENEEA.

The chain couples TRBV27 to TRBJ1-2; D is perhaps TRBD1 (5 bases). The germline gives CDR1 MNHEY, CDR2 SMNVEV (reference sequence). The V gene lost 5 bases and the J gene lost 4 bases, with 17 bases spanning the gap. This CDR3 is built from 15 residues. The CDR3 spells CASSPRPGGGYGYTF. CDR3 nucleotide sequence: TGTGCCAGCAGTCCGCGTCCAGGCGGGGGCTATGGCTACACCTTC.

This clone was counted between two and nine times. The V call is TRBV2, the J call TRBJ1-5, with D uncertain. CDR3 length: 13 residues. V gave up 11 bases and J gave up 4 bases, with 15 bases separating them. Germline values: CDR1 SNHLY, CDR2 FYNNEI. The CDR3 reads CASSTGMNQPQHF. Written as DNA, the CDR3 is TGTGCCTCTTCGACGGGGATGAATCAGCCCCAGCATTTT. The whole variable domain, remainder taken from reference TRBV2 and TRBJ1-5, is EPEVTQTPSHQVTQMGQEVILRCVPISNHLYFYWYRQILGQKVEFLVSFYNNEISEKSEIFDDQFSVERPDGSNFTLKIRSTKLEDSAMYFCASSTGMNQPQHFGDGTRLSIL.

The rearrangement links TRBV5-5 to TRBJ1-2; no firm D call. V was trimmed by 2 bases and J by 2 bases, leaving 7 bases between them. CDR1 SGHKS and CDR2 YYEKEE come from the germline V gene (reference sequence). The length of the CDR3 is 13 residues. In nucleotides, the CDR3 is TGTGCCAGCAGCTTCCAGGAGAACTATGGCTACACCTTC. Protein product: CASSFQENYGYTF.

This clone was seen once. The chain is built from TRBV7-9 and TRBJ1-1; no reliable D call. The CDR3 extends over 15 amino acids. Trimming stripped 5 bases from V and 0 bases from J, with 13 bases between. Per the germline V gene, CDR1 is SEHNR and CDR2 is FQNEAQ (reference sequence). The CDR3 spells CASSPNTGLNTEAFF. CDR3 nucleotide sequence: TGTGCCAGCAGCCCCAATACCGGGTTGAACACTGAAGCTTTCTTT. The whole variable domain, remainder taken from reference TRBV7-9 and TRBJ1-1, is DTGVSQNPRHKITKRGQNVTFRCDPISEHNRLYWYRQTLGQGPEFLTYFQNEAQLEKSRLLSDRFSAERPKGSFSTLEIQRTEQGDSAMYLCASSPNTGLNTEAFFGQGTRLTVV.

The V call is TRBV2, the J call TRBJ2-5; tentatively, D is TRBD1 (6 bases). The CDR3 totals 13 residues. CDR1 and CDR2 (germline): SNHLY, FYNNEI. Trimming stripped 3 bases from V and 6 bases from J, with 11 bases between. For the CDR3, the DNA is TGTGCCAGCAGTGACGCAGGGGCGAAGACCCAGTACTTC. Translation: CASSDAGAKTQYF.

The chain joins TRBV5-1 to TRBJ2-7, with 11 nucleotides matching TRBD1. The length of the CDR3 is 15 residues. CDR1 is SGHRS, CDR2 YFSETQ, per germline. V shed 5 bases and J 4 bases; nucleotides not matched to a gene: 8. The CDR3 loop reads CASRDGTGGLYEQYF. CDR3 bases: TGCGCCAGCAGAGATGGGACAGGGGGTTTGTACGAGCAGTACTTC. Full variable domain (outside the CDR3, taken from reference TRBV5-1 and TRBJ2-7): KAGVTQTPRYLIKTRGQQVTLSCSPISGHRSVSWYQQTPGQGLQFLFEYFSETQRNKGNFPGRFSGRQFSNSRSEMNVSTLELGDSALYLCASRDGTGGLYEQYFGPGTRLTVT.

The CDR3 sequence is CASSLDPTSGGQLFF. In DNA, the CDR3 is TGTGCCAGCAGCTTAGATCCGACTAGCGGGGGCCAATTATTCTTC. This chain uses TRBV11-3 with TRBJ2-1; 12 nucleotides align to TRBD2. V dropped 0 bases and J dropped 16; count of bases not matched to a gene: 10. This CDR3 comprises 15 residues. The germline V gene has CDR1 SGHNT and CDR2 YENEEA.

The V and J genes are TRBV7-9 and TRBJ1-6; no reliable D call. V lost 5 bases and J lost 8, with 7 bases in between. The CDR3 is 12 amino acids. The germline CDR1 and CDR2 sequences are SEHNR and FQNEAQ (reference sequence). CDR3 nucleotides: TGTGCCAGCAGCCACAGCGATTCACCCCTCCACTTT. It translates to CASSHSDSPLHF.

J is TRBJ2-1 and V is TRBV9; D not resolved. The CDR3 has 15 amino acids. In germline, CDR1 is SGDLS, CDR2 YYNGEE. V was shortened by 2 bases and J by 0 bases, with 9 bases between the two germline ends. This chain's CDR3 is CASSVEWGSYNEQFF. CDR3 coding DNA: TGTGCCAGCAGCGTGGAGTGGGGCTCCTACAATGAGCAGTTCTTC.

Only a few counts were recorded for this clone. The CDR3 spells CASSFPSTGQINYGYTF. The DNA for the CDR3 is TGTGCCAGCAGTTTCCCGAGCACCGGACAGATTAACTATGGCTACACCTTC. The rearrangement uses TRBV28 and TRBJ1-2, with a possible D match to TRBD1 (6 bases). Trimming removed 3 bases from V and 1 base from J, with 18 bases in between. CDR3 length: 17 residues. In germline, CDR1 is MDHEN, CDR2 SYDVKM.

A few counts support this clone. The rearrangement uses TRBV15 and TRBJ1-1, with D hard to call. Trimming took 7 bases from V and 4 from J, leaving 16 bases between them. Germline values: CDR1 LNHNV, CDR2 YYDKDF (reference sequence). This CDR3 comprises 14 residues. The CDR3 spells CATTARAVGTEAFF. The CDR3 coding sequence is TGTGCCACCACGGCAAGGGCGGTGGGCACTGAAGCTTTCTTT.

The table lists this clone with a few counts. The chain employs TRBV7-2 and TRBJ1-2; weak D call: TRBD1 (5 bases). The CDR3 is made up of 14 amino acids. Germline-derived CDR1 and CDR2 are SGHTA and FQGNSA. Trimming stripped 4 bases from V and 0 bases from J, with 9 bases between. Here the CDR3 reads CASSSQGANYGYTF. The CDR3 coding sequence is TGTGCCAGCAGCTCTCAGGGAGCTAACTATGGCTACACCTTC.

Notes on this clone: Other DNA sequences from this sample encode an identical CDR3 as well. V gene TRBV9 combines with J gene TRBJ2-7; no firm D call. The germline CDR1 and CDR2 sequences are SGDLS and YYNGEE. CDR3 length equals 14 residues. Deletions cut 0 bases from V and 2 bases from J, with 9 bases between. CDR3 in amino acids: CASSVEGGTYEQYF. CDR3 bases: TGTGCCAGCAGCGTAGAAGGCGGTACCTACGAGCAGTACTTC.

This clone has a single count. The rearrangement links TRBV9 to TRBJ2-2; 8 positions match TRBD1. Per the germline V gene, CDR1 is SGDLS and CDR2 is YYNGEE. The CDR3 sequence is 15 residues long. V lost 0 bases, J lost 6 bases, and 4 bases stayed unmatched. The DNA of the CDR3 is TGTGCCAGCAGCGTAGGGGACAGGCAGCCCGGGGAGCTGTTTTTT. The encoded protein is CASSVGDRQPGELFF.

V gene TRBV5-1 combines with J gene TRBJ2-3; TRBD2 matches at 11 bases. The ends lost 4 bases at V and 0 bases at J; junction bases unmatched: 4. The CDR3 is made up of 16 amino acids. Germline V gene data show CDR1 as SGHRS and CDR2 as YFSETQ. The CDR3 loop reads CASSHSGGASTDTQYF. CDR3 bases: TGCGCCAGCAGCCATAGCGGGGGGGCTAGCACAGATACGCAGTATTTT.

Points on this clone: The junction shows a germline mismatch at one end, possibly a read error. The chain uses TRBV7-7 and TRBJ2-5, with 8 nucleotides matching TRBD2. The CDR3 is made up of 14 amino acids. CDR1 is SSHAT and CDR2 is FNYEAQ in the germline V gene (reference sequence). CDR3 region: CASSPGTRLETQYF. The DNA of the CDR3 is TGTGCTAGCAGCCCTGGGACTAGACTAGAGACCCAGTACTTC.

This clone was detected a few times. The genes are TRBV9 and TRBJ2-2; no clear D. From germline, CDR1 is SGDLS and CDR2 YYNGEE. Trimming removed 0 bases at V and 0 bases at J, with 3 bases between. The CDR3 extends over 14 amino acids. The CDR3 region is CASSVGPNTGELFF. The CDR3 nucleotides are TGTGCCAGCAGCGTAGGACCGAACACCGGGGAGCTGTTTTTT.

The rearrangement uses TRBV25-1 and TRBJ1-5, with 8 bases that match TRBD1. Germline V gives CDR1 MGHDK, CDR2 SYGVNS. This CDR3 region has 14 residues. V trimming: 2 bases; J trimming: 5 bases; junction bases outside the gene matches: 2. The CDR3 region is CASSEVTGDQPQHF. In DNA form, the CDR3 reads TGTGCCAGCAGTGAAGTGACAGGGGATCAGCCCCAGCATTTT.

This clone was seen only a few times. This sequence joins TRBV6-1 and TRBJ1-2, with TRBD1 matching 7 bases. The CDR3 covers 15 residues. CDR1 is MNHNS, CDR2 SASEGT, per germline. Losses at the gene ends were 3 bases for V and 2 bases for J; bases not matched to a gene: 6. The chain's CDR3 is CASSDWTGPNYGYTF. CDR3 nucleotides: TGTGCCAGCAGTGACTGGACAGGACCCAACTATGGCTACACCTTC.